This T cell receptor beta chain was recorded in a study of Graves' ophthalmopathy and Graves' hyperthyroidism (dated by TCRdb to 2016 to 2019). Context from the whole study: Peripheral blood was collected at initial diagnosis, prior to any treatment. The study used TCR beta repertoire signatures to distinguish Graves' ophthalmopathy from Graves' hyperthyroidism and to predict progression to ophthalmopathy. In total, under 150 blood samples were TCR-sequenced: under 45 ophthalmopathy, some 72 hyperthyroidism and some 17 hyperthyroidism-to-ophthalmopathy patients. To explore V-J signatures that separate ophthalmopathy from hyperthyroidism, a discovery set of approximately 100 patients was enrolled, consisting of 40 to 45 with ophthalmopathy and approximately 57 with stable hyperthyroidism. The independent validation cohort included about 19 hyperthyroidism patients plus 17 patients who later progressed from hyperthyroidism to ophthalmopathy. In more than five hyperthyroidism patients, the T-cell repertoires found in thyroid tissue were compared with those found in blood. After sampling, hyperthyroidism patients received methimazole starting at 30 mg daily, and ophthalmopathy patients received high-dose intravenous methylprednisolone. The approximately 90 discovery patients were randomly split 7:3 into training and test sets. The paper as a whole reports these results and caveats: Most expanded thyroid clonotypes with frequency above 0.001 were also detected in blood, suggesting blood repertoires may reflect the thyroid immune response. In validation, the model predicted ophthalmopathy progression with over 60% sensitivity and less than 80% specificity; 12 predicted patients were CT-confirmed with GO in a median of approximately six months. Sample size was not statistically predetermined, and group allocation was not concealed from the investigators. In cross-validation, the 13-signature model distinguished ophthalmopathy from stable hyperthyroidism with about 90% sensitivity and around 81% specificity, while in the test set the corresponding values were roughly 80% and 75%.

Ophthalmopathy patients were characterized by moderately to severely active disease, a Clinical Activity Score of at least 3, a NOSPECS grade of at least 4, and a disease duration under 3 months. Patients with other autoimmune diseases, uncontrolled infections, pregnancy or lactation were excluded. Diagnosis relied on clinical symptoms, serum thyroxine, TRAb, thyroid ultrasound and orbital computed tomography. PBMCs were isolated from about 9 ml of fresh peripheral blood by Ficoll-Paque density gradient centrifugation. Total RNA was extracted with Trizol reagent and quality-checked on an Agilent 2100 Bioanalyzer. For repertoire sequencing, TCR beta CDR3 regions were amplified from RNA transcripts. A first-round RT-PCR used HTBI primers with the Qiagen OneStep RT-PCR kit, followed by a second-round multiplex PCR, size selection and purification. Libraries were sequenced on an Illumina HiSeq2000 using paired-end 100 bp reads. In the original analysis: SOAPnuke was used to process the reads, throwing out any read that had adapters, had uncalled bases, had a mean Phred below 15, or lacked an exact constant-primer or identifier match. COPE v1.2.5 was used to merge the high-quality paired reads. Unique nucleotide sequences were defined as clonotypes and aligned to IMGT TRB V, D and J references using MiTCR v1.1. Analysis was restricted to V-J combinations with a frequency above 0.0001, which covered 99.2% of repertoires. A TCR clonal expansion and chaos score per V-J combination was defined as the ratio of F50 clonal expansion to chaos observed in the TCRdist matrix. Welch's t-statistics and random forest were used to reduce features to some 13 V-J combinations, which were fed into a naive Bayes classifier. The similarity between thyroid and blood repertoires was quantified using the Morisita-Horn index. TCRdb trimmed the raw reads at Q25, called clones with MiXCR and kept productive beta chains. Here each entry gathers all rows of one CDR3 protein and keeps the most common genes and DNA. The V and J calls, along with clone size, are taken from TCRdb and not from the paper's own processing. This sample comprises under 250,000 distinct CDR3 sequences, roughly a fifth of them detected only once. The ten top clones hold roughly 42% of the sample.

The CDR3 goes from the cysteine to the phenylalanine over 11 residues. The sequence is cut down to CDR3 DNA, 33 bases in frame from base 1. The junction shows trimming of 0 bases on V and 11 bases on J, plus 2 bases between the germline ends. From the germline V gene, CDR1 is SNHLY and CDR2 is FYNNEI. This clonotype was detected many times. Its antigen specificity is not known. No much larger clone exists at a distance of one base, and base qualities are not known. The TCR comes from a woman aged 50 to 65 with Graves' ophthalmopathy. Donor details come from another sample of the same person, matched by shared clones. The source material was peripheral blood. The rearrangement combines TRBV2 with TRBJ1-6, with the D segment identity uncertain. The sequenced DNA: TGTGCCAGCAGTGAAGCGCCACCCCTCCACTTT. Translated, this is CASSEAPPLHF.